The 18 T cell receptor beta chains listed next were all sequenced from one sample in a study of blood T cell repertoires in COVID-19. The protocol was immunoSEQ multiplex PCR, while the TCRdb copy is restricted to in-frame clones and leaves out a portion. Of about 300,000 clones listed, around 89% are singletons. The sequencing sample was made of peripheral blood. Receptors originate from a man in his forties or fifties with acute or convalescent COVID-19.

This chain connects TRBV27 to TRBJ2-3; D is undetermined. This CDR3 comprises 16 residues. CDR1 is MNHEY, CDR2 SMNVEV, per germline (reference sequence). The germline V and J ends were trimmed by 4 bases and 1 base, with 15 bases remaining between them. CDR3: CASSSYLSPGTDTQYF. CDR3 nucleotides: TGTGCCAGCAGTTCTTACTTATCTCCGGGCACAGATACGCAGTATTTT.

The chain has TRBV25-1 and TRBJ2-5; D is unclear. The V gene's germline CDR1 is MGHDK and CDR2 SYGVNS. This CDR3 is built from 10 residues. The ends were cut back, 6 bases at V and 4 bases at J, with 3 bases in the middle. The CDR3: CASRAETQYF. The CDR3 coding sequence is TGTGCCAGCAGGGCAGAGACCCAGTACTTC.

This clone was recorded only once. The chain combines TRBV5-1 with TRBJ1-4; no definite D call. The germline V and J ends were trimmed by 7 bases and 0 bases, with 10 bases remaining between them. The CDR3 runs 14 residues. Per the germline V gene, CDR1 is SGHRS and CDR2 is YFSETQ. CDR3 sequence (DNA): TGCGCCAGCCATTCCGGGACAACTAATGAAAAACTGTTTTTT. It specifies CASHSGTTNEKLFF.

This clone was counted between two and nine times. This sequence joins TRBV4-2 and TRBJ1-1; TRBD1 agrees at 9 bases. This CDR3 comprises 16 residues. Germline V CDR1 and CDR2: LGHNA, YNFKEQ. V trimming: 0 bases; J trimming: 5 bases; junction bases outside the gene matches: 7. CDR3 sequence: CASSQEVQGAGTEAFF. For the CDR3, the DNA is TGTGCCAGCAGCCAAGAGGTACAGGGGGCGGGAACTGAAGCTTTCTTT.

The chain combines TRBV7-2 with TRBJ2-3, with D tentatively TRBD1 (5 bases). The ends were cut back, 5 bases at V and 1 base at J, with 13 bases in the middle. CDR3 length: 15 residues. The germline CDR1 and CDR2 sequences are SGHTA and FQGNSA. The CDR3: CASSLQGGGTDTQYF. The CDR3 nucleotides are TGTGCCAGCAGCCTCCAGGGCGGCGGCACAGATACGCAGTATTTT.

The chain combines TRBV2 with TRBJ1-3; tentatively, D is TRBD1 (6 bases). The CDR3 is 17 residues long. Trimming removed 2 bases at V and 0 bases at J, with 14 bases between. CDR1 is SNHLY, CDR2 FYNNEI, per germline. CDR3 bases: TGTGCCAGCAGTGAACGAGGGGGTATATACTCTGGAAACACCATATATTTT. Translating gives CASSERGGIYSGNTIYF.

The table lists this clone with a count of one. The same CDR3 is also encoded by other DNA sequences in this sample. J is TRBJ2-3 and V is TRBV9; 8 nucleotides match TRBD2. The CDR3 length is 14 residues. Germline V lookup: CDR1 SGDLS, CDR2 YYNGEE. V dropped 0 bases and J dropped 6; count of bases not matched to a gene: 3. The CDR3 reads CASSVVSGGDTQYF. CDR3 bases: TGTGCCAGCAGCGTAGTGAGCGGGGGCGATACGCAGTATTTT.

The chain couples TRBV18 to TRBJ1-5; perhaps TRBD1 as D (5 bases). The CDR3 consists of 18 residues. V was cut by 6 bases and J by 0 bases, with 21 bases left in between. Per the germline V gene, CDR1 is KGHSH and CDR2 is LQKENI. DNA of the CDR3: TGTGCCAGCTCCGAGTTCGGGCAGGGCATGTATAGCAATCAGCCCCAGCATTTT. Protein product: CASSEFGQGMYSNQPQHF.

The gene calls are TRBV9 and TRBJ1-6; D possibly corresponds to TRBD1 (5 bases). Germline loops: CDR1 SGDLS, CDR2 YYNGEE. This CDR3 has 15 amino acids. The V end was cut by 3 bases, the J end by 9 bases, with 16 bases between. The CDR3 bases are TGTGCCAGCAGCGGAACAGGTACGGCTCCTTCACCCCTCCACTTT. This gives the protein CASSGTGTAPSPLHF.

The rearrangement links TRBV5-1 to TRBJ1-4; TRBD1 matches 10 bases. From germline, CDR1 is SGHRS and CDR2 YFSETQ. The CDR3 spans 16 residues. V dropped 4 bases and J dropped 8; count of bases not matched to a gene: 11. CDR3 sequence: CASSQTPGTGDEKLFF. For the CDR3, the DNA is TGCGCCAGCAGCCAAACCCCGGGGACAGGGGACGAAAAACTGTTTTTT.

The J gene is TRBJ2-3, the V gene TRBV12-3 or TRBV12-4; D is ambiguous. CDR3 length equals 13 residues. V dropped 5 bases and J dropped 2 bases, with 8 bases sitting between them. CDR3 in DNA: TGTGCCAGCAGTGAACAGTCCACAGATACGCAGTATTTT. Translating it yields CASSEQSTDTQYF.

The chain uses TRBV24-1 and TRBJ2-3; D ambiguous. Germline loops: CDR1 KGHDR, CDR2 SFDVKD. V lost 2 bases and J 6 bases, leaving 5 bases between the germline ends. The CDR3 extends over 12 amino acids. CDR3 residues: CATSDSVDTQYF. The CDR3 DNA reads as TGTGCCACCAGTGATTCCGTGGATACGCAGTATTTT.

This chain links TRBV6-6 with TRBJ1-1; 9 nucleotides agree with TRBD1. CDR1 and CDR2 from the germline V gene are MNHNY and SVGAGI (reference sequence). The CDR3 contains 13 residues. V trimming: 6 bases; J trimming: 3 bases; junction bases outside the gene matches: 2. In DNA form, the CDR3 reads TGTGCCAGCAGCTGGACAGGGGACACTGAAGCTTTCTTT. It is translated as CASSWTGDTEAFF.

The genes are TRBV25-1 and TRBJ1-4; 9 nucleotides align to TRBD1. CDR1 is MGHDK and CDR2 is SYGVNS in the germline V gene. The CDR3 has 15 residues. V was pared by 3 bases and J by 6 bases, with 5 bases of the junction left unmatched. The CDR3 DNA reads TGTGCCAGCAGTGAGAACAGGGGGCAGGATGAAAAACTGTTTTTT. Translating it yields CASSENRGQDEKLFF.

The chain couples TRBV6-5 to TRBJ1-4; D is unclear. V was trimmed by 0 bases and J by 4 bases, leaving 3 bases between them. This CDR3 is built from 13 residues. Per the germline V gene, CDR1 is MNHEY and CDR2 is SVGAGI. The CDR3 sequence is CASSYSSNEKLFF. In DNA, the CDR3 is TGTGCCAGCAGTTACTCGAGTAATGAAAAACTGTTTTTT.

The rearrangement uses TRBV5-1 and TRBJ2-7; D may be TRBD1 (6 bases). This CDR3 is built from 13 residues. The V gene's germline CDR1 is SGHRS and CDR2 YFSETQ. The V gene lost 1 base and the J gene lost 4 bases, with 9 bases spanning the gap. CDR3 in DNA: TGCGCCAGCAGCTTGCTGACAGGTTACGAGCAGTACTTC. It translates to CASSLLTGYEQYF.

The chain combines TRBV5-4 with TRBJ2-4, with D possibly matching TRBD2 (6 bases). CDR3 size: 15 residues. Trimming removed 0 bases at V and 9 bases at J, with 16 bases between. The germline CDR1 and CDR2 sequences are SGHNT and YYREEE (reference sequence). CDR3 nucleotide sequence: TGTGCCAGCAGCTTGGGGGGGAGGATATTAGGCATTCAGTACTTC. It is translated as CASSLGGRILGIQYF.

V gene TRBV7-8 combines with J gene TRBJ1-1; no clear D gene. Germline assignment: CDR1 SGHVS and CDR2 FQNEAQ. This CDR3 comprises 14 residues. Trimming removed 7 bases at V and 0 bases at J, with 12 bases between. CDR3 region: CASIRGEMNTEAFF. CDR3 DNA sequence: TGTGCCAGCATTCGAGGAGAGATGAACACTGAAGCTTTCTTT.